This T cell receptor beta chain was captured in a study of blood T cell repertoires in COVID-19. Overall study: The United States, Italy and Spain provided the acute and convalescent COVID-19 samples. PBMCs, B-cell-depleted T cells, or T cells were the source of the cDNA or gDNA that made up the material.

Trimming removed 4 bases at V and 5 bases at J, with 12 bases between. Per germline, CDR1 SGHRS and CDR2 YFSETQ. The CDR3 runs 13 residues. Study processing details: Amplification with reference gene primers provided the estimates of nucleated cell counts. TCRdb keeps only in-frame clones here, not all; method: immunoSEQ multiplex PCR. That table gives V, J and clone size, and the DNA gave D and trimming. The repertoire consists of around 170,000 clones, with roughly 90% occurring once and the leading ten covering roughly 3.1%. This clone occurred once. V usage is TRBV5-1 and J usage is TRBJ1-2; D might be TRBD1 (6 bases). This clonotype was obtained from a man between 60 and 75 years old with acute or convalescent COVID-19. Sequenced: peripheral blood. CDR3 amino acids: CASSAQGQYGYTF. The CDR3 region has the DNA TGCGCCAGCAGCGCACAGGGCCAGTATGGCTACACCTTC.